This TCR beta chain appears in the sequencing data of a study of CD8 T cells in ankylosing spondylitis. General study points: A TCR beta motif of eight highly homologous variants appeared characteristic of ankylosing spondylitis blood.

A remark on this clonotype: Antigen specificity is unknown.

TCRdb redid the calling of the 5' RACE reads with MiXCR, one entry per CDR3 protein. The sample shows a few hundred thousand distinct CDR3 sequences, around 24% of them seen only once. This TCR came from a male donor with ankylosing spondylitis. The material sequenced was blood, either unsorted or a sorted T cell fraction (not recorded which).

The CDR3 bases are TGCGCCAGCAGCGTTATAGCGGCTAGCACAGATACGCAGTATTTT. Amino acids: CASSVIAASTDTQYF. The chain employs TRBV5-1 and TRBJ2-3; a possible D gene is TRBD2 (6 bases). Germline V gene data show CDR1 as SGHRS and CDR2 as YFSETQ. The germline V and J ends were trimmed by 4 bases and 0 bases, with 12 bases remaining between them. The CDR3 extends over 15 amino acids.